Below, 32 T cell receptor beta chains from the same sample are listed, as sequenced in a study of blood T cell repertoires in COVID-19. The protocol was immunoSEQ multiplex PCR, while the TCRdb copy is restricted to in-frame clones and leaves out a portion. The data contain approximately 200,000 clones, around 83% of them singletons. The sequencing sample was made of peripheral blood. The receptors come from a man aged 35 to 55 with acute or convalescent COVID-19.

The chain has TRBV5-1 and TRBJ1-6; possible D gene TRBD1, 6 bases. Per germline, CDR1 SGHRS and CDR2 YFSETQ. CDR3 length: 13 residues. V lost 3 bases, J lost 14 bases, and 15 bases lay in between. CDR3 sequence: CASSYGSEGALHF. The CDR3 nucleotides read TGCGCCAGCAGCTACGGGTCTGAGGGGGCCCTCCACTTT.

This clone came up a few times. The J gene is TRBJ1-1, the V gene TRBV6-5, with D possibly TRBD1 on 5 matching bases. Germline CDR1 is MNHEY and CDR2 is SVGAGI. With 7 bases removed from V and 1 base from J, the gap between germline ends came to 10 bases. The CDR3 has 13 residues. The DNA for the CDR3 is TGTGCCAGCATGTTGACAGAGAACACTGAAGCTTTCTTT. Protein: CASMLTENTEAFF.

This sequence joins TRBV19 and TRBJ1-5, with TRBD1 matching over 8 bases. The length of the CDR3 is 15 residues. The germline V gene encodes CDR1 LNHDA and CDR2 SQIVND (reference sequence). V was clipped by 4 bases and J by 4 bases; unmatched bases: 6. The CDR3 DNA sequence: TGTGCCAGTAGTAAACGACAGGGGATTAATCAGCCCCAGCATTTT. Protein product: CASSKRQGINQPQHF.

This clone was picked up one time. The CDR3 loop reads CASSLRPGVGYTF. The CDR3 DNA follows: TGCGCCAGCAGCTTGCGGCCAGGGGTAGGCTACACCTTC. V usage is TRBV5-1 and J usage is TRBJ1-2; a possible D gene is TRBD1 (6 bases). The germline V gene encodes CDR1 SGHRS and CDR2 YFSETQ. This CDR3 region has 13 residues. The germline V and J ends were trimmed by 1 base and 8 bases, with 12 bases remaining between them.

J is TRBJ1-3 and V is TRBV3-1 (or the pseudogene TRBV3-2); 8 positions match TRBD1. CDR1 and CDR2 from the germline V gene are LGHDT and YNNKEL (reference sequence). The CDR3 covers 21 residues. Losses at the gene ends were 4 bases for V and 0 bases for J; bases not matched to a gene: 20. CDR3 residues: CASSPSYGRGQVSSSGNTIYF. CDR3 DNA: TGTGCCAGCAGCCCCAGTTACGGACGGGGACAGGTATCTAGCTCTGGAAACACCATATATTTT.

The chain's CDR3 is CASSLGGHGYEQYF. Here the CDR3 DNA reads TGTGCCAGCAGCTTAGGTGGACACGGATACGAGCAGTACTTC. The chain is built from TRBV11-2 and TRBJ2-7, with D tentatively TRBD1 (5 bases). The CDR3 covers 14 residues. V lost 1 base, J lost 4 bases, and 11 bases lay in between. Germline V lookup: CDR1 SGHAT, CDR2 FQNNGV.

The CDR3 sequence is CASSPQGVDEKLFF. In nucleotides, the CDR3 is TGTGCCAGCAGTCCTCAGGGGGTTGATGAAAAACTGTTTTTT. This chain connects TRBV28 to TRBJ1-4; 7 positions match TRBD1. The CDR3 length is 14 residues. Trimming took 5 bases from V and 6 from J; bases not matched to a gene: 6. Germline CDR1 and CDR2: MDHEN and SYDVKM.

The chain recombines TRBV7-2 with TRBJ2-2, with D possibly matching TRBD2 (5 bases). Trimming stripped 5 bases from V and 5 bases from J, with 12 bases between. CDR1 and CDR2 (germline): SGHTA, FQGNSA. This CDR3 is built from 14 residues. Here the CDR3 reads CASSPGMITGELFF. DNA of the CDR3: TGTGCCAGCAGCCCCGGGATGATTACCGGGGAGCTGTTTTTT.

The CDR3 is CASRGSGTGLGEQYF. CDR3 DNA: TGTGCCAGCAGAGGCTCCGGGACAGGGTTAGGCGAGCAGTACTTC. This chain uses TRBV2 with TRBJ2-7; 9 bases agree with TRBD1. CDR1 is SNHLY, CDR2 FYNNEI, per germline. V dropped 6 bases and J dropped 6; count of bases not matched to a gene: 12. This CDR3 has 15 amino acids.

The chain links TRBV3-1 (or the pseudogene TRBV3-2) to TRBJ1-2; 9 nucleotides align to TRBD1. J was trimmed by 11 bases and V by 5 bases; bases with no gene match: 6. This CDR3 spans 12 amino acids. Germline V CDR1 and CDR2: LGHDT, YNNKEL (reference sequence). The CDR3: CASSEHRGQYTF. As DNA, the CDR3 is TGTGCCAGCAGCGAGCACAGGGGGCAATACACCTTC.

The V call is TRBV19, the J call TRBJ1-3; a weak D match, TRBD1 (5 bases). This CDR3 region has 13 residues. The germline V gene has CDR1 LNHDA and CDR2 SQIVND (reference sequence). Trimming pared 6 bases from V and 3 bases from J, leaving 9 bases between. In DNA form, the CDR3 reads TGTGCCAGTAGATCGGGACTTGGAAACACCATATATTTT. Protein: CASRSGLGNTIYF.

In regard to this clone: The junction departs from germline at one end; a sequencing error may be responsible. The CDR3 loop is CAWDRGGNAEAFF. For the CDR3, the DNA is TGTGCCTGGGACAGGGGTGGGAACGCTGAAGCTTTCTTT. This chain connects TRBV30 to TRBJ1-1; the match to TRBD1 covers 8 bases. The CDR3 sequence is 13 residues long. CDR1 and CDR2 from the germline V gene are GTSNPN and SVGIG (reference sequence).

The chain carries TRBV5-4 and TRBJ2-2; 8 bases are a match to TRBD2. CDR3 length: 16 residues. Unmatched junction bases numbered 7, after V lost 2 bases and J lost 4 bases. Germline V gene lookup returns CDR1 SGHNT and CDR2 YYREEE (reference sequence). CDR3 sequence: CASSFGRADGTGELFF. CDR3 nucleotides: TGTGCCAGCAGCTTCGGGAGGGCCGACGGCACCGGGGAGCTGTTTTTT.

This chain links TRBV9 with TRBJ2-2; 8 bases map to TRBD1. Looked up from germline, CDR1 is SGDLS and CDR2 is YYNGEE. This CDR3 is built from 15 residues. J lost 6 bases, V lost 4 bases, and 8 bases had no gene match. CDR3 DNA sequence: TGTGCCAGCAGCCCCCGACAGGGGTTCGCCGGGGAGCTGTTTTTT. Translation: CASSPRQGFAGELFF.

V and J are TRBV28 and TRBJ1-5; D is unresolved. The CDR3 is made up of 16 amino acids. Germline assignment: CDR1 MDHEN and CDR2 SYDVKM. V gave up 7 bases and J gave up 3 bases, with 19 bases separating them. Here the CDR3 reads CASKMTRTDFNQPQHF. The CDR3 DNA reads as TGTGCCAGCAAAATGACGAGGACGGACTTCAATCAGCCCCAGCATTTT.

As for this clone: Mismatch with germline at one junction end may stem from a read error. V and J are TRBV3-1 (or the pseudogene TRBV3-2) and TRBJ2-7, with a weak D call TRBD1 (6 bases). Germline V gives CDR1 LGHDT, CDR2 YNNKEL (reference sequence). There are 12 residues in the CDR3. The chain's CDR3 is CASSQDARTVHF. The CDR3, as DNA: TGTGCCAGCAGCCAAGATGCTCGGACAGTCCACTTC.

This chain uses TRBV5-1 with TRBJ2-1, with 12 bases that match TRBD2. Germline V CDR1 and CDR2: SGHRS, YFSETQ. This CDR3 is 17 amino acids long. After removal of 0 bases from V and 5 bases from J, the junction contained 6 bases not matched to a gene. CDR3 in amino acids: CASSLGPSGGADNEQFF. The CDR3 DNA sequence: TGCGCCAGCAGCTTGGGTCCTAGCGGGGGGGCCGACAATGAGCAGTTCTTC.

Details on this clone: One end of the junction is discordant with germline, which a read error may explain. This rearrangement joins TRBV30 to TRBJ1-1; maybe TRBD1 (6 bases). This CDR3 spans 11 amino acids. Germline V gives CDR1 GTSNPN, CDR2 SVGIG (reference sequence). The CDR3 DNA is TGTGCCTGGAGTTCCCGGACAGACCTCGAATTT. Protein: CAWSSRTDLEF. Full variable domain (remainder filled in from reference TRBV30 and TRBJ1-1): SQTIHQWPATLVQPVGSPLSLECTVEGTSNPNLYWYRQAAGRGLQLLFYSVGIGQISSEVPQNLSASRPQDRQFILSSKKLLLSDSGFYLCAWSSRTDLEFGQGTRLTVV.

V is TRBV24-1 and J is TRBJ2-2; 8 nucleotides agree with TRBD2. The CDR3 spans 14 residues. The V gene's germline CDR1 is KGHDR and CDR2 SFDVKD. The J segment lost 8 bases and the V segment lost 9 bases, leaving 10 bases of the junction unmatched. The CDR3 DNA follows: TGTGCCACCGCAGGGGTAGCGGGGCCTGGGGAGCTGTTTTTT. Residues: CATAGVAGPGELFF.

The V and J genes are TRBV19 and TRBJ2-5, with 12 bases matching TRBD1. Germline V gene data show CDR1 as LNHDA and CDR2 as SQIVND (reference sequence). V shed 5 bases, J shed 4 bases, and the junction held 8 bases outside the gene matches. This CDR3 region has 16 residues. The DNA of the CDR3 is TGTGCCAGTAGTGAACCCGGGACAGGGGGCGCAGAGACCCAGTACTTC. Protein product: CASSEPGTGGAETQYF.

This clone was detected a few times. This rearrangement joins TRBV6-6 to TRBJ1-2; 9 bases align to TRBD1. Germline CDR1 and CDR2: MNHNY and SVGAGI (reference sequence). V gave up 6 bases and J gave up 8 bases; unmatched junction bases: 4. The CDR3 consists of 12 residues. CDR3 region: CASRQGAEGYTF. CDR3 bases: TGTGCCAGCAGACAGGGGGCTGAGGGCTACACCTTC.

The V and J genes are TRBV5-3 and TRBJ2-5, with 9 bases identical to TRBD2. TRBV5-3 is labeled an ORF, and its function is uncertain. This CDR3 comprises 14 residues. V shed 3 bases, J shed 4 bases, and the junction held 4 bases outside the gene matches. The CDR3 DNA is TGTGCCAGAAGCTCCCTAGCGGGACCAGAGACCCAGTACTTC. Translating gives CARSSLAGPETQYF.

The chain has TRBV6-6 and TRBJ2-5, with a possible D match to TRBD2 (5 bases). Per germline, CDR1 MNHNY and CDR2 SVGAGI (reference sequence). V lost 5 bases and J 1 base, leaving 8 bases between the germline ends. CDR3 size: 13 residues. Here the CDR3 reads CASSAGIQETQYF. CDR3 sequence (DNA): TGTGCCAGCAGTGCCGGGATCCAAGAGACCCAGTACTTC.

The gene calls are TRBV19 and TRBJ1-1, with TRBD1 matching 8 bases. The CDR3 length is 14 residues. Germline V CDR1 and CDR2: LNHDA, SQIVND (reference sequence). The V segment lost 5 bases and the J segment 1 base; nucleotides outside the gene matches: 3. CDR3 protein: CASSATGENTEAFF. The CDR3 region has the DNA TGTGCCAGTAGTGCGACAGGGGAGAACACTGAAGCTTTCTTT. Based on the CDR3 plus reference TRBV19 and TRBJ1-1, the full variable domain is DGGITQSPKYLFRKEGQNVTLSCEQNLNHDAMYWYRQDPGQGLRLIYYSQIVNDFQKGDIAEGYSVSREKKESFPLTVTSAQKNPTAFYLCASSATGENTEAFFGQGTRLTVV.

In DNA, the CDR3 is TGTGCCAGCGGCTCGGGACAGAACACTGAAGCTTTCTTT. It encodes CASGSGQNTEAFF. The J gene is TRBJ1-1, the V gene TRBV12-3 or TRBV12-4, with TRBD1 as a possible D gene (6 bases). Trimming left V 8 bases short and J 1 base short, with 11 bases between. The CDR3 totals 13 residues.

The gene calls are TRBV7-2 and TRBJ2-3; maybe TRBD2 (6 bases). Per germline, CDR1 SGHTA and CDR2 FQGNSA. The CDR3 loop spans 15 amino acids. V was cut by 5 bases and J by 1 base, with 13 bases left in between. The CDR3 DNA follows: TGTGCCAGCAGCACCTTGTCGGGGGGCACAGATACGCAGTATTTT. Translation gives CASSTLSGGTDTQYF.

V usage is TRBV6-1 and J usage is TRBJ1-1; 8 positions match TRBD1. Germline values: CDR1 MNHNS, CDR2 SASEGT. Losses at the gene ends were 2 bases for V and 7 bases for J; bases not matched to a gene: 12. The CDR3 sequence is 16 residues long. The CDR3 DNA is TGTGCCAGCAGTGAAAAGGGGAGCAGGGGGCAAGGTGAAGCTTTCTTT. This translates into CASSEKGSRGQGEAFF.

This clone was counted a single time. The V call is TRBV7-9, the J call TRBJ1-2; no firm D call. V lost 1 base to trimming and J lost 4 bases, with 7 bases between them. CDR1 is SEHNR and CDR2 is FQNEAQ in the germline V gene (reference sequence). CDR3 length equals 13 residues. CDR3 in DNA: TGTGCCAGCAGCTTAGATTCCAGCTATGGCTACACCTTC. Translated: CASSLDSSYGYTF.

This clone was seen a single time. The chain carries TRBV9 and TRBJ1-2; the D gene is possibly TRBD1 (5 bases). From germline, CDR1 is SGDLS and CDR2 YYNGEE. CDR3 size: 13 residues. Deletions cut 1 base from V and 8 bases from J, with 12 bases between. The CDR3 bases are TGTGCCAGCAGCGTATGGGACGGAGGGGGCTACACCTTC. Amino acids: CASSVWDGGGYTF.

The V gene is TRBV7-3, the J gene TRBJ2-1; possibly TRBD1 for D (6 bases). CDR1 and CDR2 (germline): SGHTA, FQGTGA. Trimming removed 3 bases from V and 9 bases from J, with 12 bases in between. This CDR3 has 13 residues. The CDR3 is CASSLFLGGEQFF. The CDR3, as DNA: TGTGCCAGCAGCTTGTTTTTAGGGGGTGAGCAGTTCTTC.

This clone was recorded once. The V and J genes are TRBV5-6 and TRBJ1-2; D uncertain. The CDR3 is 13 amino acids. Trimming removed 0 bases at V and 4 bases at J, with 7 bases between. Germline assignment: CDR1 SGHDT and CDR2 YYEEEE. This CDR3 is CASSLDRSYGYTF. CDR3 sequence (DNA): TGTGCCAGCAGCTTGGACAGAAGCTATGGCTACACCTTC.

V and J are TRBV10-3 and TRBJ2-3; D is possibly TRBD2 (7 bases). Germline loops: CDR1 ENHRY, CDR2 SYGVKD. CDR3 length: 17 residues. The ends were cut back, 10 bases at V and 2 bases at J, with 25 bases in the middle. CDR3 bases: TGTGCCACAACCTTGGGCGGGGGCCCTAGATCCACAGATACGCAGTATTTT. Its translation: CATTLGGGPRSTDTQYF.